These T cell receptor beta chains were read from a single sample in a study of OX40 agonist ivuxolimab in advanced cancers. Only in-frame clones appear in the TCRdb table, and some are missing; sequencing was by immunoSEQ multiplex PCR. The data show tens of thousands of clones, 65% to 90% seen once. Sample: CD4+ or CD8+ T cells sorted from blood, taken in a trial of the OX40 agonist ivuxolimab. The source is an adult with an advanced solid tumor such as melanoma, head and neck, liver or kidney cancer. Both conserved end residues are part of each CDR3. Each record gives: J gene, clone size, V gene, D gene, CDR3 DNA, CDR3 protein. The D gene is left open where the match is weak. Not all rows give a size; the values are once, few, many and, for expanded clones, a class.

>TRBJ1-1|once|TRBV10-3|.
TGTGCCATCAGTGAACAGAAGAACACTGAAGCTTTCTTT
CAISEQKNTEAFF
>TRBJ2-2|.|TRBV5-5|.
TGTGCCAGCAGCTTCGGAGGGGGTACCGGGGAGCTGTTTTTT
CASSFGGGTGELFF
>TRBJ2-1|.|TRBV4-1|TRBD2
TGCGCCAGCAGCCCTCTAGCGGGAGGGTACAATGAGCAGTTCTTC
CASSPLAGGYNEQFF
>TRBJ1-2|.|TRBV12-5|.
TGTGCTAGTGGTTTGGTACAAGGAGTCCTACCGGACTATGGCTACACCTTC
CASGLVQGVLPDYGYTF
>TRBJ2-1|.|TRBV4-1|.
TGCGCCAGCAGCCAAGGGGGGCTTAGCTCCTACAATGAGCAGTTCTTC
CASSQGGLSSYNEQFF
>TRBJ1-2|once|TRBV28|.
TGTGCCAGCAGGGTCGTTTACGAAAACTATGGCTACACCTTC
CASRVVYENYGYTF
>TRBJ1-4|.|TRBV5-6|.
TGTGCCAGCAGCCACCAAGCGGGGCCCACTAATGAAAAACTGTTTTTT
CASSHQAGPTNEKLFF
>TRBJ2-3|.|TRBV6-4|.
TGTGCCAGCAGTGACAGAGCGTTCTCCACAGATACGCAGTATTTT
CASSDRAFSTDTQYF
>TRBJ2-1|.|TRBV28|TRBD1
TGTGCCACCAGGGAGACAGGGCCGGCCTACAATGAGCAGTTCTTC
CATRETGPAYNEQFF
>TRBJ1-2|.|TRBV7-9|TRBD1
TGTGCCAGCAGCTTAAGGGACAGGCTGTATGGCTACACCTTC
CASSLRDRLYGYTF
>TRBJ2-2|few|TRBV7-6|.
TGTGCCAGCAGCTTAGCGGGGAAGGGGACCGGGGAGCTGTTTTTT
CASSLAGKGTGELFF